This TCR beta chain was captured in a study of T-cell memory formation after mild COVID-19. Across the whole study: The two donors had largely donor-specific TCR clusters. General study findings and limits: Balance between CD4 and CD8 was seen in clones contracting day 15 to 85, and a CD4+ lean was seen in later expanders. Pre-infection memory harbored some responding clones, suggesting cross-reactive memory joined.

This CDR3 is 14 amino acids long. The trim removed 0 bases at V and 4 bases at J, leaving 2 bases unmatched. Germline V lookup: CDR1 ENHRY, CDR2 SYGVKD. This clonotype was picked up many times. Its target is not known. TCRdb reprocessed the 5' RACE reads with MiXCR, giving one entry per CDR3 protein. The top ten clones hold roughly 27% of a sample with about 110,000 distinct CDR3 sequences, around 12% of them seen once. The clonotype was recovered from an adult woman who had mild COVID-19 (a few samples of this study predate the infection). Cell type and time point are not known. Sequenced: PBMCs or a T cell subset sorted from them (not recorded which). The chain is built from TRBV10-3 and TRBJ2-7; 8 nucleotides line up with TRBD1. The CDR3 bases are TGTGCCATCAGTGAGTCACAGGGGGGATACGAGCAGTACTTC. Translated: CAISESQGGYEQYF.